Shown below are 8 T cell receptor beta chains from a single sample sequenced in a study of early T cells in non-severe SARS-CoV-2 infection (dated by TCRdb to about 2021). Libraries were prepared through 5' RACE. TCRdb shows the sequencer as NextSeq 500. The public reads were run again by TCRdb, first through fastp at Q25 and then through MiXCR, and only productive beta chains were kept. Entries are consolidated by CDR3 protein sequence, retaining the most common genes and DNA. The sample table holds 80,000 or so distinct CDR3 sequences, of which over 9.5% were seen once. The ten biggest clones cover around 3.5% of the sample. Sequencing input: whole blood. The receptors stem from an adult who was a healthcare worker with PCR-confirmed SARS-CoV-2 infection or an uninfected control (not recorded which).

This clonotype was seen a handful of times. CDR3 region: CASSLGGQGNEQFF. The CDR3 coding sequence is TGCGCCAGCAGCTTGGGGGGACAGGGAAATGAGCAGTTCTTC. The chain couples TRBV5-1 to TRBJ2-1, with 9 bases that match TRBD1. The CDR3 runs to 14 residues. CDR1 and CDR2 from the germline V gene are SGHRS and YFSETQ. Trimming at V came to 0 bases and at J to 7 bases, leaving 2 bases not matched to a gene. Complete variable domain (other parts from reference TRBV5-1 and TRBJ2-1): KAGVTQTPRYLIKTRGQQVTLSCSPISGHRSVSWYQQTPGQGLQFLFEYFSETQRNKGNFPGRFSGRQFSNSRSEMNVSTLELGDSALYLCASSLGGQGNEQFFGPGTRLTVL.

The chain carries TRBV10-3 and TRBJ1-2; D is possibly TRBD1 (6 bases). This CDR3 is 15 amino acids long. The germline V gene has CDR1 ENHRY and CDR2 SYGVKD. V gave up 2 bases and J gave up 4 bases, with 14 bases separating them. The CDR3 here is CAISEPAGESYGYTF. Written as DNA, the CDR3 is TGTGCCATCAGTGAGCCGGCAGGGGAGAGCTATGGCTACACCTTC.

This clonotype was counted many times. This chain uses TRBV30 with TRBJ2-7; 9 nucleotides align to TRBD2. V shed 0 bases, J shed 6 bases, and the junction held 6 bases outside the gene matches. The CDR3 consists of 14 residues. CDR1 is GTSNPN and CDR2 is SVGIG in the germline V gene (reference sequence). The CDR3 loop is CAWSVGAGGFEQYF. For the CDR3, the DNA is TGTGCCTGGAGTGTTGGAGCGGGAGGTTTCGAGCAGTACTTC.

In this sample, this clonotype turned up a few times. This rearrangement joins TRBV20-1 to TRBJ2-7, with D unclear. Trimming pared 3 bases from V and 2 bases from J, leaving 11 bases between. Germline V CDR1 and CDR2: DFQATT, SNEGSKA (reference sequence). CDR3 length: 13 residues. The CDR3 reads CSARQHRTYEQYF. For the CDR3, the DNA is TGCAGTGCTAGGCAGCACAGAACCTACGAGCAGTACTTC.

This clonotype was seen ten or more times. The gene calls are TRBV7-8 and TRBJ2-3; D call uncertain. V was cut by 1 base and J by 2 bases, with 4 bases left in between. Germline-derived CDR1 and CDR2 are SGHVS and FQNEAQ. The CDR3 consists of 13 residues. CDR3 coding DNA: TGTGCCAGCAGCTTAGGGGTCACAGATACGCAGTATTTT. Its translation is CASSLGVTDTQYF.

The DNA of the CDR3 is TGTGCCAGCATGGGCCAAGCGAACACCGGGGAGCTGTTTTTT. Translated, it gives CASMGQANTGELFF. This chain links TRBV7-9 with TRBJ2-2; D gene uncertain. The V end lost 7 bases, the J end lost 0 bases, and 9 bases lay between the germline ends. Germline CDR1 and CDR2: SEHNR and FQNEAQ (reference sequence). The CDR3 extends over 14 amino acids.

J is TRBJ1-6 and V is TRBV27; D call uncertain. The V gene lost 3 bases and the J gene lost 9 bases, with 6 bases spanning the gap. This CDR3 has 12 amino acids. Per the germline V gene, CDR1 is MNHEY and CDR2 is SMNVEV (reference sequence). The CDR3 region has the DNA TGTGCCAGCAGTTTCCTCACTTCACCCCTCCACTTT. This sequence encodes CASSFLTSPLHF.

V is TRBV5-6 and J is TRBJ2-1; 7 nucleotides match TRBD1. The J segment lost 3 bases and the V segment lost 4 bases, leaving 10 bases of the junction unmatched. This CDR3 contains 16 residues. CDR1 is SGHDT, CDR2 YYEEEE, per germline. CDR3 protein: CASSPGGQGVYNEQFF. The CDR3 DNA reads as TGTGCCAGCAGCCCGGGTGGGCAGGGGGTCTACAATGAGCAGTTCTTC.